This is a list of T cell receptor beta chains from one sample in a study of monozygotic twins with cystic fibrosis. TCRdb keeps only in-frame clones here, not all; method: immunoSEQ multiplex PCR. The profile shows about 15,000 clones, about 85% of them singletons. Sequencing was carried out using blood. The receptors shown here come from a boy younger than 18 with cystic fibrosis. Both conserved end residues are part of each CDR3. The order of the fields is clone size, V gene, J gene, CDR3 length, D gene, CDR3 protein, CDR3 DNA. A D gene is named only where the DNA matches it firmly. Clone sizes are given selectively: once, few, many, or a class where the clone is expanded.

clone size: NA
V gene: TRBV4-1
J gene: TRBJ1-2
CDR3 length: 14
D gene: NA
CDR3 protein: CASSHQDVGYGYTF
CDR3 DNA: TGCGCCAGCAGCCATCAGGATGTCGGCTATGGCTACACCTTC

clone size: NA
V gene: TRBV2
J gene: TRBJ1-2
CDR3 length: 15
D gene: NA
CDR3 protein: CASSEVVQGGYGYTF
CDR3 DNA: TGTGCCAGCAGTGAAGTGGTACAGGGAGGGTATGGCTACACCTTC

clone size: NA
V gene: TRBV18
J gene: TRBJ2-1
CDR3 length: 16
D gene: TRBD2
CDR3 protein: CASSPPWLAGDNEQFF
CDR3 DNA: TGTGCCAGCTCCCCCCCGTGGCTAGCGGGCGACAATGAGCAGTTCTTC

clone size: few
V gene: TRBV29-1
J gene: TRBJ1-1
CDR3 length: 12
D gene: NA
CDR3 protein: CSGEETGREAFF
CDR3 DNA: TGCAGCGGCGAGGAAACAGGGCGTGAAGCTTTCTTT

clone size: NA
V gene: TRBV18
J gene: TRBJ2-7
CDR3 length: 14
D gene: NA
CDR3 protein: CASSPDGQGYEQYF
CDR3 DNA: TGTGCCAGCTCCCCAGATGGGCAGGGCTACGAGCAGTACTTC

clone size: NA
V gene: TRBV19
J gene: TRBJ2-2
CDR3 length: 15
D gene: NA
CDR3 protein: CASSIVRGGFGELFF
CDR3 DNA: TGTGCCAGTAGTATAGTCCGGGGCGGGTTCGGGGAGCTGTTTTTT

clone size: NA
V gene: TRBV6-4
J gene: TRBJ2-2
CDR3 length: 17
D gene: TRBD1
CDR3 protein: CASSETGTGDFPGELFF
CDR3 DNA: TGTGCCAGCAGTGAAACCGGGACAGGGGATTTTCCCGGGGAGCTGTTTTTT

clone size: NA
V gene: TRBV7-8
J gene: TRBJ2-2
CDR3 length: 15
D gene: TRBD1
CDR3 protein: CASVHGVTGSGELFF
CDR3 DNA: TGTGCCAGTGTCCACGGGGTGACAGGGTCCGGGGAGCTGTTTTTT

clone size: once
V gene: TRBV4-1
J gene: TRBJ1-4
CDR3 length: 15
D gene: NA
CDR3 protein: CASSYPGATNEKLFF
CDR3 DNA: TGCGCCAGCAGTTATCCGGGAGCAACTAATGAAAAACTGTTTTTT

clone size: NA
V gene: TRBV2
J gene: TRBJ2-7
CDR3 length: 12
D gene: NA
CDR3 protein: CASSESVYEQYF
CDR3 DNA: TGTGCCAGCAGTGAATCAGTCTACGAGCAGTACTTC

clone size: NA
V gene: TRBV5-1
J gene: TRBJ2-1
CDR3 length: 16
D gene: TRBD1
CDR3 protein: CASSLVMTGRNNEQFF
CDR3 DNA: TGCGCCAGCAGCTTGGTTATGACAGGGAGAAACAATGAGCAGTTCTTC

clone size: NA
V gene: TRBV27
J gene: TRBJ2-5
CDR3 length: 19
D gene: TRBD2
CDR3 protein: CPKQPGLAGLLGLGETQYF
CDR3 DNA: TGCCCGAAACAACCGGGACTAGCGGGGTTATTGGGTCTCGGGGAGACCCAGTACTTC

clone size: NA
V gene: TRBV4-1
J gene: TRBJ2-3
CDR3 length: 17
D gene: NA
CDR3 protein: CASSQLGAVGFGNTQYF
CDR3 DNA: TGCGCCAGCAGCCAACTAGGGGCTGTAGGTTTCGGAAATACGCAGTATTTT

clone size: NA
V gene: TRBV5-4
J gene: TRBJ2-1
CDR3 length: 14
D gene: TRBD2
CDR3 protein: CATRAGAGGNEQFF
CDR3 DNA: TGTGCCACCAGAGCGGGAGCAGGAGGCAATGAGCAGTTCTTC

clone size: NA
V gene: TRBV6-5
J gene: TRBJ1-2
CDR3 length: 14
D gene: NA
CDR3 protein: CASSYSSENYGYTF
CDR3 DNA: TGTGCCAGCAGTTACTCCTCGGAGAACTATGGCTACACCTTC

clone size: NA
V gene: TRBV29-1
J gene: TRBJ1-2
CDR3 length: 16
D gene: TRBD1
CDR3 protein: CSPVDFDRGILYGYTF
CDR3 DNA: TGCAGCCCTGTGGACTTCGACAGGGGGATTCTCTATGGCTACACCTTC

clone size: NA
V gene: TRBV5-1
J gene: TRBJ1-4
CDR3 length: 13
D gene: NA
CDR3 protein: CASSLRGDEKLFF
CDR3 DNA: TGCGCCAGCAGCTTAAGGGGGGACGAAAAACTGTTTTTT

clone size: NA
V gene: TRBV2
J gene: TRBJ1-1
CDR3 length: 15
D gene: NA
CDR3 protein: CASSGPPRGSTEAFF
CDR3 DNA: TGTGCCAGCAGTGGACCGCCGAGAGGGAGCACTGAAGCTTTCTTT

clone size: NA
V gene: TRBV7-2
J gene: TRBJ1-6
CDR3 length: 14
D gene: NA
CDR3 protein: CASSSPGYNSPLHF
CDR3 DNA: TGTGCCAGCAGCTCTCCGGGATATAATTCACCCCTCCACTTT

clone size: NA
V gene: TRBV28
J gene: TRBJ1-5
CDR3 length: 16
D gene: NA
CDR3 protein: CASSLADRVPRQPQHF
CDR3 DNA: TGTGCCAGCAGTTTAGCGGACAGAGTGCCCCGTCAGCCCCAGCATTTT

clone size: NA
V gene: TRBV6-1
J gene: TRBJ2-5
CDR3 length: 11
D gene: NA
CDR3 protein: CASSVQETQYF
CDR3 DNA: TGTGCCAGCAGTGTGCAAGAGACCCAGTACTTC

clone size: NA
V gene: TRBV7-9
J gene: TRBJ2-5
CDR3 length: 19
D gene: TRBD2
CDR3 protein: CASSLGAGLAGVRGETQYF
CDR3 DNA: TGTGCCAGCAGCTTAGGAGCCGGACTAGCGGGAGTGAGAGGGGAGACCCAGTACTTC

clone size: NA
V gene: TRBV5-1
J gene: TRBJ2-5
CDR3 length: 13
D gene: NA
CDR3 protein: CASSHDSQETQYF
CDR3 DNA: TGCGCCAGCAGTCACGACAGCCAAGAGACCCAGTACTTC

clone size: NA
V gene: TRBV5-1
J gene: TRBJ1-6
CDR3 length: 18
D gene: TRBD1
CDR3 protein: CASSSRGVGTGHNSPLHF
CDR3 DNA: TGCGCCAGCAGCTCTCGTGGGGTAGGGACAGGGCATAATTCACCCCTCCACTTT